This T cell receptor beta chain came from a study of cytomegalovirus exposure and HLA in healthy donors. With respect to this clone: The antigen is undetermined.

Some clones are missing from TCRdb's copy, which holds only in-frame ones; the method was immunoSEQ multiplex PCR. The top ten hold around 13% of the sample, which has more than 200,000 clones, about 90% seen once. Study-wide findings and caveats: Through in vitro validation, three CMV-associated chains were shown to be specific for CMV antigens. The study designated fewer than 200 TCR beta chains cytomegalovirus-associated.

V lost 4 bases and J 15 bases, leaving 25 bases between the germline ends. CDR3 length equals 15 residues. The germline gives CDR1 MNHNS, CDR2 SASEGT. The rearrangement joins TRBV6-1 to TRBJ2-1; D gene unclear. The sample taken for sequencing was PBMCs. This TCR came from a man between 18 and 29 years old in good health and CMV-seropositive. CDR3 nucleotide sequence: TGTGCCAGCAGTGGGGGTGGCCCCCATCGGCTCCGACGGTTCTTC. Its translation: CASSGGGPHRLRRFF.